Within the sample, the clone carrying this T cell receptor beta chain is medium-sized (0.01 to 0.1%). Its antigen is not identified. Cells sorted as Tregs were CD4+, CD25+ and CD127-/low. Whole-study results and caveats: Tumor Treg TCRs overlapped most with tumor naive CD4+ cells.

Trimming took off 0 bases at V and 0 bases at J, with 12 bases between the two ends. Germline V gene data show CDR1 as LGHDT and CDR2 as YNNKEL (reference sequence). The CDR3 contains 17 residues. MiXCR was run by TCRdb on the 5' RACE reads, yielding one entry per CDR3 protein. The sample lists around 10,000 distinct CDR3 sequences, 14% occurring once. This clonotype was sampled from a female donor with breast cancer. V and J are TRBV3-1 and TRBJ1-3; D not resolved. Sequencing used Tregs sorted from blood. The CDR3 protein is CASSQDSGGGSGNTIYF. In DNA form, the CDR3 reads TGTGCCAGCAGCCAAGATTCTGGCGGCGGCTCTGGAAACACCATATATTTT. Together with reference TRBV3-1 and TRBJ1-3, the CDR3 gives the full variable domain: DTAVSQTPKYLVTQMGNDKSIKCEQNLGHDTMYWYKQDSKKFLKIMFSYNNKELIINETVPNRFSPKSPDKAHLNLHINSLELGDSAVYFCASSQDSGGGSGNTIYFGEGSWLTVV.